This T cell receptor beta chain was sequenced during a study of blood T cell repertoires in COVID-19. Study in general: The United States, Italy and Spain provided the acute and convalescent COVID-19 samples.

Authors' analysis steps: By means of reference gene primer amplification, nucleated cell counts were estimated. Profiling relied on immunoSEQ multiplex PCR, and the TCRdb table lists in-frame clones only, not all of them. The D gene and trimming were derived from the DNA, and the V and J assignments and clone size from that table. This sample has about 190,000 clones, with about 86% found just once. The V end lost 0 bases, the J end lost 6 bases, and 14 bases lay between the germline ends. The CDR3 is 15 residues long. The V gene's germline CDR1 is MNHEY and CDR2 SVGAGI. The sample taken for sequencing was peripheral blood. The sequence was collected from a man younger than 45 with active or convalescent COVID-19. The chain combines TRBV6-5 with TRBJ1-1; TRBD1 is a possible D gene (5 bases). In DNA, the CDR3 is TGTGCCAGCAGTTACTCGACAGCACAAGGCGCTGAAGCTTTCTTT. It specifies CASSYSTAQGAEAFF.